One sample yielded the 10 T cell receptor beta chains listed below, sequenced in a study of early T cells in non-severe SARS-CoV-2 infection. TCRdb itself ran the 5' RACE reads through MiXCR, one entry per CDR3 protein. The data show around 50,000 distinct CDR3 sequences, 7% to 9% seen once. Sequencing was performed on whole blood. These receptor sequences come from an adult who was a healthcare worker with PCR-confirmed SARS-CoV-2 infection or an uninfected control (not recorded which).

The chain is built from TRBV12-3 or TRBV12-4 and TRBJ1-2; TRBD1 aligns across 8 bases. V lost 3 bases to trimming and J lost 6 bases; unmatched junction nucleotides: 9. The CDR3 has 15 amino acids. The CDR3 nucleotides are TGTGCCAGCAGTTTCCTGGGGACAGGAATTAATGGCTACACCTTC. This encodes CASSFLGTGINGYTF.

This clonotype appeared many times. In DNA, the CDR3 is TGTGCCACCTGGACAGGGGCAAACACCGGGGAGCTGTTTTTT. Protein sequence: CATWTGANTGELFF. This rearrangement joins TRBV10-3 to TRBJ2-2; the match to TRBD1 covers 9 bases. Germline V gives CDR1 ENHRY, CDR2 SYGVKD. The V gene end was trimmed by 10 bases and the J gene end by 2 bases; junction bases not matched to a gene: 5. This CDR3 region has 14 residues.

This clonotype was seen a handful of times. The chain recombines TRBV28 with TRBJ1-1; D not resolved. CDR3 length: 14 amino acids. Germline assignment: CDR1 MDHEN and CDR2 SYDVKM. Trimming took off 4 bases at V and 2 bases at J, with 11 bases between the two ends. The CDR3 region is CASSSMRHNTEAFF. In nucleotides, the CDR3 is TGTGCCAGCAGTTCTATGCGTCATAACACTGAAGCTTTCTTT.

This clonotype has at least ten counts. In nucleotides, the CDR3 is TGTGCCAGCAGTGAGCAGACGGTGAATCAGCCCCAGCATTTT. As protein: CASSEQTVNQPQHF. The chain is built from TRBV2 and TRBJ1-5; unclear D gene. CDR1 is SNHLY and CDR2 is FYNNEI in the germline V gene. V shed 3 bases and J shed 4 bases, with 10 bases lying between them. CDR3 length: 14 amino acids.

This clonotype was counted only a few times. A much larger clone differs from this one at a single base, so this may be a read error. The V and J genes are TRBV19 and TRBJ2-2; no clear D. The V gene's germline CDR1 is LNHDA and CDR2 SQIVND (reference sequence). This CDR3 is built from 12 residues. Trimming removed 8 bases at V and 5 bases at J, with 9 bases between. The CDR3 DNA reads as TGTGCCAGTTGTCCCCGGACCGGGGAGCTGTTTTTT. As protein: CASCPRTGELFF. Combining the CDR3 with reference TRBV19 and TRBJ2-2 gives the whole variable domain DGGITQSPKYLFRKEGQNVTLSCEQNLNHDAMYWYRQDPGQGLRLIYYSQIVNDFQKGDIAEGYSVSREKKESFPLTVTSAQKNPTAFYLCASCPRTGELFFGEGSRLTVL.

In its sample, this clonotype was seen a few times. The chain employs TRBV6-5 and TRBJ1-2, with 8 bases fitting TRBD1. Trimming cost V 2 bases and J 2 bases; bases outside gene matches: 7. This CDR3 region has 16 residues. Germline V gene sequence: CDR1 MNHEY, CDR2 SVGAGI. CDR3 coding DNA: TGTGCCAGCAGTTACGACCGGACAGGGCCGAACTATGGCTACACCTTC. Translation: CASSYDRTGPNYGYTF.

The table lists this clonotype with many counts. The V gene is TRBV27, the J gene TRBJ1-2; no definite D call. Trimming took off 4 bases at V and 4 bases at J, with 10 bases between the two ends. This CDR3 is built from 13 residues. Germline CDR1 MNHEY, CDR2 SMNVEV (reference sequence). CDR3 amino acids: CASSSPEGYGYTF. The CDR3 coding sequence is TGTGCCAGCAGTTCTCCAGAGGGCTATGGCTACACCTTC.

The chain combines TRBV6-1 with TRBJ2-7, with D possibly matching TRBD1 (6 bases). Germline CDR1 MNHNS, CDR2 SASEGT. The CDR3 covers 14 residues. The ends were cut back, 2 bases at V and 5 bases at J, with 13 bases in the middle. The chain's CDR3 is CASSERVRGHEQYF. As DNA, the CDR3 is TGTGCCAGCAGTGAAAGGGTCAGGGGCCACGAGCAGTACTTC.

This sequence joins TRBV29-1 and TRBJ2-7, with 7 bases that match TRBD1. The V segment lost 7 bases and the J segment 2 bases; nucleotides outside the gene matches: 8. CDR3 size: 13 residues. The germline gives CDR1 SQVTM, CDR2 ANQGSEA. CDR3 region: CSATRDSAYEQYF. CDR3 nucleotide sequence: TGCAGCGCTACCCGGGACAGCGCCTACGAGCAGTACTTC.

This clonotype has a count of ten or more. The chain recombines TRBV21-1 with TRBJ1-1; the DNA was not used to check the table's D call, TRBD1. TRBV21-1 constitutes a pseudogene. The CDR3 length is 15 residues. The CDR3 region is CASSRGINMNTEAFF. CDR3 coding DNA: TGTGCCAGCAGCAGGGGGATCAACATGAACACTGAAGCTTTCTTT.